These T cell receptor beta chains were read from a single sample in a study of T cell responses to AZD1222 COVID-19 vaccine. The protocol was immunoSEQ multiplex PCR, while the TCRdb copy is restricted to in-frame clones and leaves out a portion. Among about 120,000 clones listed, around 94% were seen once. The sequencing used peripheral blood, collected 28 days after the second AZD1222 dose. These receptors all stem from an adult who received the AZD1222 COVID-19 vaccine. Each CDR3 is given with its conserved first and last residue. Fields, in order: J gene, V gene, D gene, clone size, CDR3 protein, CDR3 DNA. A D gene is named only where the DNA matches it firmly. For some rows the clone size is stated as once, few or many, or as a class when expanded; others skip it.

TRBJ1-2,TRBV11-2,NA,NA,CASSPPDSRSYGYTF,TGTGCCAGCAGCCCACCGGACAGTCGGTCCTATGGCTACACCTTC
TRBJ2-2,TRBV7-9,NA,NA,CASSWSGELFF,TGTGCCAGCAGCTGGAGCGGGGAGCTGTTTTTT
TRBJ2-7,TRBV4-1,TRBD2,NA,CASSQVLFGLAGSSYEQYF,TGCGCCAGCAGCCAAGTCCTCTTCGGACTAGCGGGGTCCTCCTACGAGCAGTACTTC
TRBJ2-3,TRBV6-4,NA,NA,CASSDLPLDTFGGDTQYF,TGTGCCAGCAGTGATCTACCCCTAGACACCTTTGGAGGAGATACGCAGTATTTT
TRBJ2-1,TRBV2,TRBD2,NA,CASSEEASGSVEQFF,TGTGCCAGCAGTGAAGAGGCTAGCGGGAGTGTTGAGCAGTTCTTC
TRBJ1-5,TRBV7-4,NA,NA,CASSRAGVFRASNQPQHF,TGTGCCAGCAGCCGCGCTGGAGTTTTCCGGGCGAGCAATCAGCCCCAGCATTTT
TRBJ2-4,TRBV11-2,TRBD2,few,CASSLEVTSGNWAKNIQYF,TGTGCCAGCAGCTTAGAGGTCACTAGCGGGAATTGGGCCAAAAACATTCAGTACTTC
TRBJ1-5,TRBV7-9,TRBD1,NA,CASSLKGAYQPQHF,TGTGCCAGCAGCTTAAAGGGGGCGTATCAGCCCCAGCATTTT
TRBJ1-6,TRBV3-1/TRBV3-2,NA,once,CASSQDAGVGSPLHF,TGTGCCAGCAGCCAAGACGCGGGGGTCGGTTCACCCCTCCACTTT
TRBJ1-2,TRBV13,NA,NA,CASSLGTTGGYTF,TGTGCCAGCAGCTTAGGGACAACCGGAGGCTACACCTTC
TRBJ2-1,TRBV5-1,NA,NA,CASSLQGSSYNEQFF,TGCGCCAGCAGCTTGCAAGGAAGCTCCTACAATGAGCAGTTCTTC
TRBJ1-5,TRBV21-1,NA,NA,CASRPISRDRGQWGNQPQHF,TGTGCCAGCAGACCAATTAGCCGGGACAGGGGGCAGTGGGGCAATCAGCCCCAGCATTTT
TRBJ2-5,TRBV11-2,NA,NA,CASSLGRVETQYF,TGTGCCAGCAGCTTAGGCAGGGTGGAGACCCAGTACTTC
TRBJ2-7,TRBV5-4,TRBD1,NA,CASSPGQGGYEQYF,TGTGCCAGCAGCCCGGGACAGGGTGGCTACGAGCAGTACTTC
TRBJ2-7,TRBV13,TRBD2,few,CASSFGGAYEQYF,TGTGCCAGCAGCTTCGGGGGGGCCTACGAGCAGTACTTC
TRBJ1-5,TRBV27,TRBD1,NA,CASRRGQGASNQPQHF,TGTGCCAGCAGACGTGGACAGGGGGCGAGCAATCAGCCCCAGCATTTT
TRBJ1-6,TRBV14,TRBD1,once,CASSGQGYSPLHF,TGTGCCAGCTCGGGACAGGGGTATTCACCCCTCCACTTT
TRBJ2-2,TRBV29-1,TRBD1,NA,CSAKDREREGTGELFF,TGCAGCGCCAAAGACAGGGAAAGAGAGGGCACCGGGGAGCTGTTTTTT
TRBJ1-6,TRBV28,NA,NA,CASSGLRRTLNSPLHF,TGTGCCAGCAGCGGTTTAAGGCGAACACTAAATTCACCCCTCCACTTT
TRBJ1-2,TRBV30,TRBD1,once,CAWSPLGQTNYGYTF,TGTGCCTGGAGCCCTCTGGGACAGACTAACTATGGCTACACCTTC
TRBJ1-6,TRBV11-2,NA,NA,CASSIRTGRSPLHF,TGTGCCAGCAGCATCCGGACGGGACGGTCACCCCTCCACTTT
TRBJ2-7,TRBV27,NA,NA,CASGEDRPPGEQYF,TGTGCCAGCGGGGAGGACAGGCCCCCGGGAGAGCAGTACTTC
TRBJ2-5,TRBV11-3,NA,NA,CASSFMTQETQYF,TGTGCCAGCAGCTTCATGACCCAAGAGACCCAGTACTTC
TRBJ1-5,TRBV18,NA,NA,CASSPPPMSNQPQHF,TGTGCCAGCTCACCACCGCCCATGAGCAATCAGCCCCAGCATTTT